The 23 T cell receptor beta chains given below trace back to one sample, sequenced in a study of blood T cell repertoires in COVID-19 (dated by TCRdb to 2018 to 2020). Libraries were made using the immunoSEQ multiplex PCR assay. In TCRdb, the immuneACCESS table is reduced to in-frame sequences with V and J assigned. These tables do not hold every clone; where another copy was compared, an unresolved V gene accounts for under half, and the others remain unexplained. This sample is represented by about 98,000 clones; around 72% of them were singletons. The biggest ten clones account for 24% of the sample. Sequenced input: peripheral blood. The receptors come from a man aged 65 to 85 with acute or convalescent COVID-19.

The chain employs TRBV2 and TRBJ1-1; 9 bases align to TRBD1. Germline V gene sequence: CDR1 SNHLY, CDR2 FYNNEI. The J segment lost 1 base and the V segment lost 6 bases, leaving 6 bases of the junction unmatched. CDR3 length: 15 amino acids. CDR3 residues: CASSVQQGANTEAFF. In nucleotides, the CDR3 is TGTGCCAGCAGCGTACAACAGGGGGCGAACACTGAAGCTTTCTTT.

V usage is TRBV28 and J usage is TRBJ1-5, with 8 bases identical to TRBD1. The CDR3 runs 15 residues. J lost 1 base, V lost 4 bases, and 3 bases had no gene match. CDR1 is MDHEN and CDR2 is SYDVKM in the germline V gene. CDR3 region: CASSSGGASNQPQHF. The DNA for the CDR3 is TGTGCCAGCAGTTCAGGGGGCGCGAGCAATCAGCCCCAGCATTTT.

This clone was counted once. The rearrangement uses TRBV5-6 and TRBJ1-6; TRBD1 aligns across 8 bases. Germline CDR1 reads SGHDT; CDR2 reads YYEEEE. The CDR3 is made up of 17 amino acids. Trimming at V came to 2 bases and at J to 3 bases, leaving 7 bases not matched to a gene. Here the CDR3 reads CASSFLQGALYNSPLHF. CDR3 DNA sequence: TGTGCCAGCAGCTTCCTTCAGGGGGCTCTCTATAATTCACCCCTCCACTTT.

This clone was counted between two and nine times. The chain joins TRBV4-1 to TRBJ2-5; the match to TRBD2 covers 10 bases. This CDR3 comprises 16 residues. V shed 5 bases and J 5 bases; nucleotides not matched to a gene: 11. Germline CDR1 MGHRA, CDR2 YSYEKL. CDR3 protein: CASSFRLAGGRETQYF. The CDR3 bases are TGCGCCAGCAGCTTCCGACTAGCGGGCGGTCGGGAGACCCAGTACTTC.

This clone was seen ten or more times. V is TRBV27 and J is TRBJ2-3; 10 nucleotides align to TRBD2. V trimming: 2 bases; J trimming: 2 bases; junction bases outside the gene matches: 10. Per the germline V gene, CDR1 is MNHEY and CDR2 is SMNVEV (reference sequence). The length of the CDR3 is 18 residues. In DNA, the CDR3 is TGTGCCAGCAGTTTAGCTAGCGGGAGTGTTCAGTACACAGATACGCAGTATTTT. Encoded protein: CASSLASGSVQYTDTQYF.

The chain links TRBV7-6 to TRBJ1-2, with D perhaps TRBD1 (5 bases). Per germline, CDR1 SGHVS and CDR2 FNYEAQ. The CDR3 extends over 15 amino acids. V was pared by 5 bases and J by 2 bases, with 15 bases between. The DNA for the CDR3 is TGTGCCAGCAGCCAGTCGGGGGGAGCCAACTATGGCTACACCTTC. Its translation is CASSQSGGANYGYTF.

The genes are TRBV5-1 and TRBJ2-7; maybe TRBD1 (5 bases). The germline V gene has CDR1 SGHRS and CDR2 YFSETQ. V shed 7 bases and J shed 1 base, with 12 bases lying between them. This CDR3 comprises 13 residues. CDR3 protein: CASSDTRSYEQYF. CDR3 in DNA: TGCGCCAGCTCGGACACCCGTTCCTACGAGCAGTACTTC. The full variable domain, completed using reference TRBV5-1 and TRBJ2-7, is KAGVTQTPRYLIKTRGQQVTLSCSPISGHRSVSWYQQTPGQGLQFLFEYFSETQRNKGNFPGRFSGRQFSNSRSEMNVSTLELGDSALYLCASSDTRSYEQYFGPGTRLTVT.

The genes are TRBV6-2 or TRBV6-3 and TRBJ1-5; D is unclear. Trimming took 0 bases from V and 6 from J, leaving 3 bases between them. The CDR3 contains 12 residues. In germline, CDR1 is MNHEY, CDR2 SVGEGT. This chain's CDR3 is CASSYSFQPQHF. Written as DNA, the CDR3 is TGTGCCAGCAGTTACTCCTTTCAGCCCCAGCATTTT.

This chain uses TRBV19 with TRBJ1-4; TRBD1 might be the D (5 bases). The CDR3 runs 14 residues. V lost 7 bases to trimming and J lost 5 bases, with 14 bases between them. Germline lookup yields CDR1 LNHDA and CDR2 SQIVND (reference sequence). The CDR3 region is CASNLLQENEKLFF. CDR3 DNA: TGTGCCAGTAACCTGTTACAGGAGAATGAAAAACTGTTTTTT.

This clone was detected only once. The chain joins TRBV19 to TRBJ1-5; 8 bases align to TRBD1. Losses at the gene ends were 7 bases for V and 2 bases for J; bases not matched to a gene: 7. The CDR3 sequence is 15 residues long. Per the germline V gene, CDR1 is LNHDA and CDR2 is SQIVND (reference sequence). DNA for the CDR3: TGTGCCAGTATGACAGGGGCGGGCGGCAATCAGCCCCAGCATTTT. Translating it yields CASMTGAGGNQPQHF.

This clone has more than one count but fewer than ten. The chain has TRBV27 and TRBJ1-4; 8 positions match TRBD1. The ends lost 4 bases at V and 8 bases at J; junction bases unmatched: 12. CDR3 size: 16 residues. CDR1 and CDR2 (germline): MNHEY, SMNVEV (reference sequence). CDR3 amino acids: CASSSSPGGTVEKLFF. The CDR3 nucleotides are TGTGCCAGCAGTTCCTCCCCAGGGGGCACGGTCGAAAAACTGTTTTTT.

This clone was counted a single time. The chain is built from TRBV7-2 and TRBJ2-3, with D possibly matching TRBD1 (7 bases). Between the trimmed V and J ends, which lost 11 bases and 2 bases, there was a span of 11 bases. This CDR3 has 12 residues. Germline lookup yields CDR1 SGHTA and CDR2 FQGNSA. The CDR3 bases are TGTGCCGCGGGACAGCTCACAGATACGCAGTATTTT. Translated: CAAGQLTDTQYF.

The chain links TRBV6-2 or TRBV6-3 to TRBJ2-1, with TRBD1 matching over 7 bases. Germline V gene data show CDR1 as MNHEY and CDR2 as SVGEGT. This CDR3 spans 14 amino acids. V trimming: 6 bases; J trimming: 4 bases; junction bases outside the gene matches: 6. The CDR3 is CASSPIQGYNEQFF. The CDR3 nucleotides are TGTGCCAGCAGCCCGATACAGGGGTACAATGAGCAGTTCTTC.

The chain is built from TRBV19 and TRBJ2-7; perhaps TRBD1 as D (6 bases). The CDR3 has 15 residues. V was shortened by 3 bases and J by 0 bases, with 12 bases between the two germline ends. Germline V gene lookup returns CDR1 LNHDA and CDR2 SQIVND (reference sequence). CDR3 sequence reads: CASSISDRSSYEQYF. The CDR3 region has the DNA TGTGCCAGTAGTATCTCCGACAGGTCCTCCTACGAGCAGTACTTC.

A few counts support this clone. The chain combines TRBV6-5 with TRBJ1-1; TRBD1 matches 9 bases. CDR1 and CDR2 from the germline V gene are MNHEY and SVGAGI. This CDR3 spans 15 amino acids. The V and J ends lost 5 bases and 4 bases, in that order; junction bases with no gene match: 8. CDR3 sequence reads: CASSHPPDRGTEAFF. CDR3 DNA: TGTGCCAGCAGTCACCCTCCGGACAGGGGCACTGAAGCTTTCTTT.

The table lists this clone with a count of one. This rearrangement joins TRBV10-3 to TRBJ1-5; a possible D gene is TRBD1 (5 bases). Trimming took 0 bases from V and 0 from J, leaving 18 bases between them. The germline V gene encodes CDR1 ENHRY and CDR2 SYGVKD. CDR3 length: 19 amino acids. The CDR3 protein is CAISESTAGGTSSNQPQHF. The CDR3, as DNA: TGTGCCATCAGTGAGTCGACCGCGGGCGGGACTTCTAGCAATCAGCCCCAGCATTTT.

The chain combines TRBV29-1 with TRBJ1-2, with 11 bases lining up with TRBD1. Losses at the gene ends were 7 bases for V and 0 bases for J; bases not matched to a gene: 4. The germline gives CDR1 SQVTM, CDR2 ANQGSEA. This CDR3 spans 14 amino acids. For the CDR3, the DNA is TGCAGCGGGACAGGGGGCTTAGCTAACTATGGCTACACCTTC. Translation gives CSGTGGLANYGYTF.

This chain uses TRBV9 with TRBJ2-7, with 8 nucleotides matching TRBD1. Germline V gene data show CDR1 as SGDLS and CDR2 as YYNGEE. The CDR3 loop spans 14 amino acids. V gave up 4 bases and J gave up 4 bases; unmatched junction bases: 7. CDR3 loop: CASSTGQGRYEQYF. The CDR3 DNA is TGTGCCAGCAGCACCGGACAGGGAAGGTACGAGCAGTACTTC.

This clone was counted a single time. The gene calls are TRBV5-1 and TRBJ1-3; 8 positions match TRBD1. V was pared by 0 bases and J by 8 bases, with 4 bases of the junction left unmatched. The CDR3 loop spans 14 amino acids. CDR1 is SGHRS and CDR2 is YFSETQ in the germline V gene. CDR3 in DNA: TGCGCCAGCAGCTTGGGACAGGGGTTGGACACCATATATTTT. Its translation: CASSLGQGLDTIYF.

This rearrangement joins TRBV4-3 to TRBJ2-7, with 9 bases fitting TRBD1. The CDR3 contains 14 residues. Germline V CDR1 and CDR2: LGHNA, YSLEER. The ends lost 4 bases at V and 6 bases at J; junction bases unmatched: 7. CDR3 amino acids: CASSRDRVSGEQYF. CDR3 nucleotides: TGCGCCAGCAGCCGGGACAGGGTTAGCGGCGAGCAGTACTTC.

This chain connects TRBV7-3 to TRBJ1-2, with D possibly TRBD1 on 5 matching bases. Per germline, CDR1 SGHTA and CDR2 FQGTGA. The V gene lost 0 bases and the J gene lost 0 bases, with 17 bases spanning the gap. This CDR3 is 18 amino acids long. CDR3: CASSLTGTRGGSNYGYTF. The DNA of the CDR3 is TGTGCCAGCAGCTTAACGGGGACCCGGGGGGGATCTAACTATGGCTACACCTTC.

The chain carries TRBV7-9 and TRBJ2-5, with 7 bases aligning to TRBD2. Germline trimming cut 5 bases from V and 10 bases from J; bases unmatched to any gene: 7. Germline loops: CDR1 SEHNR, CDR2 FQNEAQ (reference sequence). This CDR3 comprises 12 residues. CDR3 DNA: TGTGCCAGCAGCCCGACTAGCCAGGACCAGTACTTC. Translation gives CASSPTSQDQYF.

The rearrangement links TRBV11-3 to TRBJ2-3; 7 bases match TRBD2. Germline V gene data show CDR1 as SGHNT and CDR2 as YENEEA. The V segment lost 4 bases and the J segment 5 bases; nucleotides outside the gene matches: 6. The CDR3 extends over 14 amino acids. The CDR3 region is CASSSREAGDTQYF. DNA for the CDR3: TGTGCCAGCAGCTCACGGGAGGCGGGAGATACGCAGTATTTT.